Reported below is one TCR beta chain. Its antigen remains unidentified. The data belong to a study of CD8 T cells in Susac syndrome. The authors carried out high-throughput sequencing of TCR beta. They applied it to CD8+ and CD4+ T cells obtained from blood. The authors negatively isolated CD8+ and CD4+ T cells and FACS-enriched TEMRA cells. Study-wide points: The study admitted that it had a relatively small number of individuals in its TCR sequencing and HLA analysis.

RNA in amounts of roughly 0.5 to 1 ug was reverse transcribed with random hexamers. The CDR3 of TCR beta was amplified by immunoSEQ multiplex PCR across 54 Vbeta and 13 Jbeta. TCRdb re-called the immunoSEQ multiplex PCR reads with MiXCR, one entry per CDR3 protein. Of more than 65,000 distinct CDR3 sequences in the sample, approximately 95% were seen once. This TCR was recovered from a human donor in good health. The sample comprised CD8+ T cells from PBMCs.

CDR3 amino acids: CASSLVIGNSSYNEQFF. In DNA, the CDR3 is TGTGCCAGCAGCTTAGTCATAGGGAATAGCTCCTACAATGAGCAGTTCTTC. The chain is built from TRBV7-8 and TRBJ2-1; D remains unclear. The ends were cut back, 1 base at V and 0 bases at J, with 13 bases in the middle. Looked up from germline, CDR1 is SGHVS and CDR2 is FQNEAQ. There are 17 residues in the CDR3.